This T cell receptor (beta chain) was identified during a study of tumor and adjacent non-tumor tissue in lung cancer. Study as a whole: Patients were aged about 30 to 80, some 10 men and roughly 5 women, stage I to III. On average, productive TCRbeta reads reached about 4.17 million per sample. Study-wide results and limits: Top 100 clones took a larger repertoire share in normal lung.

Three rounds of nested PCR, following a modified ARM-PCR protocol, produced the TCRbeta library. In TCRdb, the multiplex PCR reads were re-called with MiXCR into one record per CDR3 protein. The data show tens of thousands of distinct CDR3 sequences, with nearly 70% seen just once and around 30% held by the top ten. With regard to this clonotype: What it recognizes is unknown. One junction end disagrees with the germline gene, perhaps due to a read error.

No cell sorting was done before RNA was extracted from the tissue. Distant lung tissue was collected more than 3 cm away from the tumor edge. The V gene's germline CDR1 is SGHAT and CDR2 FQNNGV. The CDR3 has 15 residues. The sample comprised distant non-tumor lung tissue. This chain uses TRBV11-2 with TRBJ2-7; a possible D gene is TRBD2 (6 bases). This TCR was sampled from a woman aged 45-60 years with non-small cell lung cancer. The CDR3 is CASTPWASDSYEQYF. DNA for the CDR3: TGTGCCAGCACCCCTTGGGCTAGCGATTCCTACGAGCAATACTTC.